The 20 T cell receptor beta chains listed next were all sequenced from one sample in a study of blood T cell repertoires in COVID-19. The repertoire was sequenced with immunoSEQ multiplex PCR; TCRdb's copy has only in-frame clones and lacks some. Of 130,000 or so clones listed, about 88% are singletons. Sequencing was carried out using peripheral blood. The receptors here all came from a human donor with COVID-19, enrolled during active disease. The donor label of this sample is uncertain.

The chain combines TRBV3-1 (or the pseudogene TRBV3-2) with TRBJ1-6; 7 nucleotides line up with TRBD1. Germline V gene lookup returns CDR1 LGHDT and CDR2 YNNKEL (reference sequence). The CDR3 is 16 residues long. J gave up 7 bases and V 4 bases, and 10 bases lay outside the gene matches. CDR3 region: CASSRRAGTANSPLHF. CDR3 nucleotides: TGTGCCAGCAGCCGAAGGGCCGGGACAGCCAATTCACCCCTCCACTTT.

V and J are TRBV29-1 and TRBJ2-7; 8 bases are shared with TRBD2. Germline V gene data show CDR1 as SQVTM and CDR2 as ANQGSEA. The CDR3 has 12 amino acids. V trimming: 5 bases; J trimming: 5 bases; junction bases outside the gene matches: 5. The CDR3 is CSVSLRGDEQYF. DNA of the CDR3: TGCAGCGTTTCTTTGCGGGGGGACGAGCAGTACTTC.

This chain connects TRBV5-4 to TRBJ1-6, with 7 bases identical to TRBD1. The CDR3 extends over 14 amino acids. Germline assignment: CDR1 SGHNT and CDR2 YYREEE (reference sequence). With 4 bases clipped from V and 5 bases from J, the junction kept 3 bases outside the gene matches. The CDR3 sequence is CASSLDRDNSPLHF. DNA for the CDR3: TGTGCCAGCAGCCTCGACAGGGATAATTCACCCCTCCACTTT.

CDR3 region: CASSQGQPDLNTEAFF. The CDR3, as DNA: TGTGCCAGCAGCCAAGGCCAGCCGGACTTGAACACTGAAGCTTTCTTT. This sequence joins TRBV14 and TRBJ1-1; D unclear. V was shortened by 1 base and J by 0 bases, with 12 bases between the two germline ends. CDR1 is SGHDN, CDR2 FVKESK, per germline. The CDR3 contains 16 residues.

This clone was seen repeatedly, ten times or more. Different DNA sequences within this sample yield the same CDR3. The CDR3 bases are TGCGCCAGCAGCTTGGTTGCCGCCCGGCAAGAGACCCAGTACTTC. Translating it yields CASSLVAARQETQYF. This chain links TRBV5-1 with TRBJ2-5; D unclear. V was trimmed by 0 bases and J by 2 bases, leaving 11 bases between them. The CDR3 is made up of 15 amino acids. Germline V gene data show CDR1 as SGHRS and CDR2 as YFSETQ.

The V gene is TRBV6-2 or TRBV6-3, the J gene TRBJ1-3; D unclear. With 5 bases removed from V and 0 bases from J, the gap between germline ends came to 8 bases. The CDR3 runs to 14 residues. Germline V gene lookup returns CDR1 MNHEY and CDR2 SVGEGT. This CDR3 is CASSKRSSGNTIYF. CDR3 nucleotide sequence: TGTGCCAGCAGTAAACGGAGCTCTGGAAACACCATATATTTT.

The rearrangement links TRBV18 to TRBJ1-4; tentatively, D is TRBD1 (5 bases). Trimming removed 3 bases at V and 6 bases at J, with 17 bases between. The germline V gene has CDR1 KGHSH and CDR2 LQKENI. This CDR3 has 16 amino acids. CDR3 sequence (DNA): TGTGCCAGCTCACCGAGAGGCGGGGGAGTGGATGAAAAACTGTTTTTT. It encodes CASSPRGGGVDEKLFF.

J is TRBJ1-3 and V is TRBV9; D remains unclear. The CDR3 is 18 residues long. CDR1 is SGDLS and CDR2 is YYNGEE in the germline V gene. The V and J ends lost 0 bases and 6 bases respectively, with 22 bases between them. The CDR3 DNA is TGTGCCAGCAGCGTAGCTACTTTTTCTCCACTAATTCTAAACACCATATATTTT. It translates to CASSVATFSPLILNTIYF.

Concerning this clone itself: A read error may explain this, as a much larger clone is one base away. In the same sample, other DNA sequences code for this CDR3. The chain links TRBV5-1 to TRBJ1-4, with D maybe TRBD1 (6 bases). Germline loops: CDR1 SGHRS, CDR2 YFSETQ. Trimming cost V 0 bases and J 6 bases, with 9 bases left between them. CDR3 size: 14 residues. As DNA, the CDR3 is TGCGCCAGCAGCTTGGCGGGGGGCGATGAAAAACTGTTTTTT. Translated, it gives CASSLAGGDEKLFF.

This chain joins TRBV29-1 and TRBJ1-2; TRBD1 aligns across 8 bases. Germline V gene sequence: CDR1 SQVTM, CDR2 ANQGSEA. V shed 4 bases, J shed 3 bases, and the junction held 10 bases outside the gene matches. This CDR3 contains 15 residues. The CDR3 DNA follows: TGCAGCGTTGGAGAGGGACAGGACGCTTACTATGGCTACACCTTC. Amino acid sequence: CSVGEGQDAYYGYTF.

The gene calls are TRBV28 and TRBJ2-7; TRBD2 agrees at 10 bases. Germline values: CDR1 MDHEN, CDR2 SYDVKM. This CDR3 contains 14 residues. The J segment lost 6 bases and the V segment lost 6 bases, leaving 8 bases of the junction unmatched. The chain's CDR3 is CASRTSGFRGEQYF. CDR3 coding DNA: TGTGCCAGCAGGACTAGCGGGTTTAGAGGCGAGCAGTACTTC.

In DNA form, the CDR3 reads TGTGCCAGCAGTATAGGAGACGGAGCCCACTACGAGCAGTACTTC. Its translation: CASSIGDGAHYEQYF. The rearrangement joins TRBV7-6 to TRBJ2-7, with D unresolved. The V end lost 6 bases, the J end lost 3 bases, and 18 bases lay between the germline ends. This CDR3 contains 15 residues. In germline, CDR1 is SGHVS, CDR2 FNYEAQ.

This sequence joins TRBV6-5 and TRBJ2-5; weak D call: TRBD2 (5 bases). The CDR3 has 13 amino acids. CDR1 and CDR2 (germline): MNHEY, SVGAGI. Trimming removed 2 bases at V and 4 bases at J, with 8 bases between. This chain's CDR3 is CASSYLEAETQYF. In nucleotides, the CDR3 is TGTGCCAGCAGTTACCTGGAGGCAGAGACCCAGTACTTC.

This clone has just a few counts. This chain connects TRBV11-3 to TRBJ1-1, with a possible D match to TRBD1 (5 bases). CDR3 length: 15 residues. Germline loops: CDR1 SGHNT, CDR2 YENEEA. V was clipped by 4 bases and J by 1 base, with 13 bases between them. The CDR3 sequence is CASSSGQGENTEAFF. CDR3 DNA sequence: TGTGCCAGCAGCTCGGGCCAAGGGGAGAACACTGAAGCTTTCTTT.

This chain connects TRBV25-1 to TRBJ2-3; 11 bases are a match to TRBD1. Germline V gene data show CDR1 as MGHDK and CDR2 as SYGVNS. With 6 bases clipped from V and 4 bases from J, the junction kept 6 bases outside the gene matches. The CDR3 runs 15 residues. CDR3 residues: CASRGDRGSPDTQYF. The CDR3 nucleotides are TGTGCCAGCAGGGGGGACAGGGGGTCCCCAGATACGCAGTATTTT.

The rearrangement joins TRBV18 to TRBJ1-6; the D is unclear. The CDR3 is made up of 14 amino acids. Germline lookup yields CDR1 KGHSH and CDR2 LQKENI. Trimming took 2 bases from V and 9 from J, leaving 11 bases between them. CDR3 DNA: TGTGCCAGCTCACCAAGGCGGAGTTCTTCACCCCTCCACTTT. It specifies CASSPRRSSSPLHF.

This sequence joins TRBV19 and TRBJ1-6; D uncertain. The CDR3 totals 15 residues. Trimming pared 5 bases from V and 7 bases from J, leaving 15 bases between. Germline loops: CDR1 LNHDA, CDR2 SQIVND (reference sequence). DNA for the CDR3: TGTGCCAGTAGTTACGGGAGGCTTAGCAATTCACCCCTCCACTTT. Protein: CASSYGRLSNSPLHF.

Only one count was recorded for this clone. J is TRBJ1-2 and V is TRBV19; 8 nucleotides align to TRBD1. Germline CDR1 and CDR2: LNHDA and SQIVND (reference sequence). This CDR3 spans 16 amino acids. V lost 2 bases to trimming and J lost 0 bases; unmatched junction nucleotides: 5. DNA of the CDR3: TGTGCCAGTAGTATACCCAGGGGGCACGCTAACTATGGCTACACCTTC. Its protein is CASSIPRGHANYGYTF.

This clone was recorded only once. The germline gene is not matched at one end of the junction; a read error may be the cause. The rearrangement uses TRBV18 and TRBJ1-1; TRBD1 might be the D (6 bases). This CDR3 spans 15 amino acids. Germline V gene sequence: CDR1 KGHSH, CDR2 LQKENI. Here the CDR3 reads CASSPPGAGGTEAFF. The DNA for the CDR3 is TGTGCCAGCTCCCCACCAGGGGCCGGGGGAACTGAAGCTTTCTTT.

The rearrangement links TRBV7-8 to TRBJ2-7; D is perhaps TRBD2 (5 bases). This CDR3 spans 14 amino acids. V was shortened by 0 bases and J by 2 bases, with 8 bases between the two germline ends. From germline, CDR1 is SGHVS and CDR2 FQNEAQ. CDR3 in DNA: TGTGCCAGCAGCTTAGCGAGGGAACCCTACGAGCAGTACTTC. It codes for CASSLAREPYEQYF.